What follows are 20 T cell receptor beta chains derived from one specimen sequenced in a study of blood T cell repertoires in COVID-19. Method: immunoSEQ multiplex PCR; TCRdb's copy keeps in-frame clones and lacks some. Of 70,000 to 85,000 clones in the sample, about 86% are singletons; the top ten hold 20% to 25%. Sequenced sample: peripheral blood. The receptor source for this set is a woman aged 80 or over in a cohort sampled during active or convalescent COVID-19.

J is TRBJ1-1 and V is TRBV19; D perhaps matches TRBD1 (6 bases). The germline gives CDR1 LNHDA, CDR2 SQIVND (reference sequence). The CDR3 has 15 amino acids. Deletions cut 1 base from V and 5 bases from J, with 14 bases between. The CDR3 bases are TGTGCCAGTAGTATAGGGCAGGCGAGGGGGACTGAAGCTTTCTTT. It encodes CASSIGQARGTEAFF.

The gene calls are TRBV27 and TRBJ2-5; D call uncertain. Between the trimmed V and J ends, which lost 6 bases and 4 bases, there was a span of 12 bases. CDR3 length equals 13 residues. Germline V CDR1 and CDR2: MNHEY, SMNVEV (reference sequence). This CDR3 reads CASSSSSGETQYF. The DNA of the CDR3 is TGTGCCAGCAGCTCCAGCTCGGGAGAGACCCAGTACTTC.

In its sample, this clone was seen many times. The J gene is TRBJ2-3, the V gene TRBV24-1; a weak D match, TRBD2 (5 bases). This CDR3 has 13 residues. V was cut by 2 bases and J by 6 bases, with 8 bases left in between. The V gene's germline CDR1 is KGHDR and CDR2 SFDVKD. The CDR3 protein is CATSDYGVDTQYF. In nucleotides, the CDR3 is TGTGCCACCAGTGATTACGGGGTTGATACGCAGTATTTT.

There are a few counts of this clone. The chain has TRBV9 and TRBJ1-4; tentative D call: TRBD1 (5 bases). The CDR3 is 16 amino acids. V lost 0 bases and J 3 bases, leaving 12 bases between the germline ends. The germline CDR1 and CDR2 sequences are SGDLS and YYNGEE. In DNA, the CDR3 is TGTGCCAGCAGCGTAGCGGGGGATGTGGCTAATGAAAAACTGTTTTTT. Translating gives CASSVAGDVANEKLFF. Filled out from reference TRBV9 and TRBJ1-4, the complete variable domain reads DSGVTQTPKHLITATGQRVTLRCSPRSGDLSVYWYQQSLDQGLQFLIQYYNGEERAKGNILERFSAQQFPDLHSELNLSSLELGDSALYFCASSVAGDVANEKLFFGSGTQLSVL.

The CDR3 protein is CATSDLPRGRGEEKLFF. In nucleotides, the CDR3 is TGTGCCACCAGTGATTTGCCCAGGGGCCGGGGTGAAGAAAAACTGTTTTTT. The V gene is TRBV24-1, the J gene TRBJ1-4; tentatively, D is TRBD1 (6 bases). Between the trimmed V and J ends, which lost 0 bases and 8 bases, there was a span of 18 bases. This CDR3 comprises 17 residues. CDR1 KGHDR and CDR2 SFDVKD come from the germline V gene.

The rearrangement links TRBV28 to TRBJ2-7; 12 bases map to TRBD2. CDR3 length: 18 amino acids. The germline CDR1 and CDR2 sequences are MDHEN and SYDVKM. V lost 5 bases, J lost 0 bases, and 11 bases stayed unmatched. In DNA, the CDR3 is TGTGCCAGCAGTCCGAGACTAGCGGGAGCGAAGAGCTCCTACGAGCAGTACGTC. As protein: CASSPRLAGAKSSYEQYV.

CDR3 protein: CASSYQGARTEAFF. For the CDR3, the DNA is TGTGCCAGCAGTTACCAGGGGGCAAGGACTGAAGCTTTCTTT. The rearrangement joins TRBV6-5 to TRBJ1-1; 8 bases fit TRBD1. The CDR3 has 14 amino acids. V lost 2 bases and J lost 5; bases outside the gene matches: 4. Germline values: CDR1 MNHEY, CDR2 SVGAGI.

The V and J genes are TRBV3-1 (or the pseudogene TRBV3-2) and TRBJ1-2, with a tentative D call TRBD1 (6 bases). The germline gives CDR1 LGHDT, CDR2 YNNKEL (reference sequence). This CDR3 has 14 amino acids. V was trimmed by 3 bases and J by 2 bases, leaving 10 bases between them. The CDR3 reads CASSHPDSNYGYTF. Here the CDR3 DNA reads TGTGCCAGCAGCCACCCGGACAGCAACTATGGCTACACCTTC.

The chain recombines TRBV20-1 with TRBJ2-5; 9 nucleotides line up with TRBD2. Germline lookup yields CDR1 DFQATT and CDR2 SNEGSKA (reference sequence). Unmatched junction bases numbered 4, after V lost 6 bases and J lost 5 bases. CDR3 length: 12 amino acids. The CDR3 loop is CSASSGSETQYF. The CDR3 coding sequence is TGCAGTGCCAGTAGCGGGAGTGAGACCCAGTACTTC.

This chain links TRBV30 with TRBJ2-7; TRBD1 agrees at 11 bases. The CDR3 loop spans 13 amino acids. Germline lookup yields CDR1 GTSNPN and CDR2 SVGIG (reference sequence). The trim removed 7 bases at V and 3 bases at J, leaving 5 bases unmatched. CDR3 amino acids: CASSGTGGYEQYF. CDR3 bases: TGTGCCTCCAGCGGGACAGGGGGCTACGAGCAGTACTTC.

This chain uses TRBV28 with TRBJ1-1; a possible D gene is TRBD1 (5 bases). The germline V and J ends were trimmed by 2 bases and 10 bases, with 11 bases remaining between them. The CDR3 spans 12 residues. From germline, CDR1 is MDHEN and CDR2 SYDVKM. The CDR3 region has the DNA TGTGCCAGCAGTTTAATCAGGGAGGCAGCTTTCTTT. Protein: CASSLIREAAFF.

This clone was seen just once. The chain carries TRBV18 and TRBJ2-3; TRBD1 aligns across 7 bases. The length of the CDR3 is 16 residues. After removal of 3 bases from V and 4 bases from J, the junction contained 10 bases not matched to a gene. CDR1 is KGHSH and CDR2 is LQKENI in the germline V gene. For the CDR3, the DNA is TGTGCCAGCTCACCCCGTCTGACAGGGCTGGCAGATACGCAGTATTTT. Its translation is CASSPRLTGLADTQYF.

The chain recombines TRBV5-1 with TRBJ1-5; D gene unclear. CDR3 length: 15 residues. V gave up 0 bases and J gave up 0 bases, with 7 bases separating them. Germline lookup yields CDR1 SGHRS and CDR2 YFSETQ. CDR3 sequence (DNA): TGCGCCAGCAGCTTGGTGGGAGATAGCAATCAGCCCCAGCATTTT. It codes for CASSLVGDSNQPQHF.

V usage is TRBV5-1 and J usage is TRBJ1-1, with D possibly matching TRBD1 (5 bases). CDR3 length equals 13 residues. Trimming shortened V by 2 bases and J by 5 bases, and 10 bases separated the two germline ends. The germline gives CDR1 SGHRS, CDR2 YFSETQ. The DNA for the CDR3 is TGCGCCAGCAGCTTCGGGGGGGAAACTGAAGCTTTCTTT. Translating gives CASSFGGETEAFF.

The rearrangement links TRBV12-3 or TRBV12-4 to TRBJ1-1, with 8 nucleotides matching TRBD1. This CDR3 region has 13 residues. Trimming cost V 5 bases and J 10 bases; bases outside gene matches: 9. The CDR3 region is CASSPRGPDRAFF. Written as DNA, the CDR3 is TGTGCCAGCAGTCCCAGGGGGCCGGACCGAGCTTTCTTT.

V is TRBV3-1 (or the pseudogene TRBV3-2) and J is TRBJ2-1, with 7 positions matching TRBD2. V lost 0 bases and J lost 6; bases outside the gene matches: 8. This CDR3 contains 16 residues. Germline V gives CDR1 LGHDT, CDR2 YNNKEL (reference sequence). The CDR3 nucleotides are TGTGCCAGCAGCCAAGAGGACGGGAGGTACTTCAATGAGCAGTTCTTC. Amino acids: CASSQEDGRYFNEQFF.

The V and J genes are TRBV5-1 and TRBJ1-6, with TRBD1 identical over 7 bases. Germline values: CDR1 SGHRS, CDR2 YFSETQ. J gave up 14 bases and V 4 bases, and 15 bases lay outside the gene matches. This CDR3 is 15 amino acids long. Written as DNA, the CDR3 is TGCGCCAGCAGCACCGGGGACAGTCGTACCTGGGCCCTCCACTTT. Amino acid sequence: CASSTGDSRTWALHF.

This clone has only one observation. V and J are TRBV27 and TRBJ2-5; the match to TRBD2 covers 9 bases. V gave up 2 bases and J gave up 2 bases; unmatched junction bases: 12. The germline gives CDR1 MNHEY, CDR2 SMNVEV (reference sequence). The CDR3 spans 18 residues. CDR3 coding DNA: TGTGCCAGCAGTTTAAGGTTAGGGCTAGCGGGATGGCAAGAGACCCAGTACTTC. Protein: CASSLRLGLAGWQETQYF.

CDR3: CSASRGQGASYEQYF. DNA of the CDR3: TGCAGTGCTAGTCGGGGACAGGGGGCTTCCTACGAGCAGTACTTC. The rearrangement links TRBV20-1 to TRBJ2-7; 12 bases fit TRBD1. This CDR3 has 15 residues. Germline CDR1 is DFQATT and CDR2 is SNEGSKA (reference sequence). Trimming took 3 bases from V and 1 from J; bases not matched to a gene: 4.

The chain has TRBV11-2 and TRBJ1-1, with D possibly being TRBD1 (6 bases). The germline gives CDR1 SGHAT, CDR2 FQNNGV. V dropped 4 bases and J dropped 4 bases, with 10 bases sitting between them. CDR3 size: 13 residues. The chain's CDR3 is CASSYRVATEAFF. CDR3 sequence (DNA): TGTGCCAGCAGCTACAGGGTAGCCACTGAAGCTTTCTTT.